The next 11 T cell receptor beta chains were all read from a single sample in a study of blood T cell repertoires in COVID-19. Here immunoSEQ multiplex PCR was the method, and the copy in TCRdb shows in-frame clones only, minus some. The sample holds roughly 310,000 clones; 85% to 90% are singletons and the top ten take roughly 2.9%. Sequences were obtained from peripheral blood. Receptors originate from a woman in her twenties or thirties with COVID-19, enrolled during active disease.

The J gene is TRBJ1-5, the V gene TRBV6-1; D unresolved. Germline V lookup: CDR1 MNHNS, CDR2 SASEGT. The CDR3 has 15 residues. The V end lost 0 bases, the J end lost 0 bases, and 6 bases lay between the germline ends. CDR3 in amino acids: CASSEAGYSNQPQHF. The DNA of the CDR3 is TGTGCCAGCAGTGAAGCCGGGTATAGCAATCAGCCCCAGCATTTT.

Worth noting for this clone: The same CDR3 also results from other DNA sequences found in this sample. The V gene is TRBV27, the J gene TRBJ2-3; D is unresolved. Trimming stripped 4 bases from V and 5 bases from J, with 4 bases between. Per the germline V gene, CDR1 is MNHEY and CDR2 is SMNVEV (reference sequence). The CDR3 extends over 11 amino acids. CDR3 nucleotides: TGTGCCAGCAGTTCCGGAGATACGCAGTATTTT. It yields the protein CASSSGDTQYF.

This chain joins TRBV19 and TRBJ2-5; perhaps TRBD1 as D (6 bases). The CDR3 has 14 residues. Germline CDR1 LNHDA, CDR2 SQIVND (reference sequence). With 7 bases removed from V and 5 bases from J, the gap between germline ends came to 17 bases. This chain's CDR3 is CASNDRWLSETQYF. The DNA of the CDR3 is TGTGCCAGTAACGACAGGTGGCTTTCCGAGACCCAGTACTTC.

The chain is built from TRBV30 and TRBJ2-3, with 7 bases aligning to TRBD1. V dropped 2 bases and J dropped 4; count of bases not matched to a gene: 0. CDR1 and CDR2 (germline): GTSNPN, SVGIG (reference sequence). CDR3 length: 12 residues. CDR3 loop: CAWSQGADTQYF. In DNA form, the CDR3 reads TGTGCCTGGAGTCAGGGGGCAGATACGCAGTATTTT. Looking up the rest from reference TRBV30 and TRBJ2-3 gives the full variable domain: SQTIHQWPATLVQPVGSPLSLECTVEGTSNPNLYWYRQAAGRGLQLLFYSVGIGQISSEVPQNLSASRPQDRQFILSSKKLLLSDSGFYLCAWSQGADTQYFGPGTRLTVL.

A single count supports this clone. CDR3 loop: CASSSLDSKNTEAFF. CDR3 DNA sequence: TGTGCCAGCAGCTCCTTGGACAGTAAGAACACTGAAGCTTTCTTT. The rearrangement uses TRBV7-7 and TRBJ1-1; maybe TRBD1 (6 bases). This CDR3 region has 15 residues. The V end lost 4 bases, the J end lost 1 base, and 13 bases lay between the germline ends. Germline V CDR1 and CDR2: SSHAT, FNYEAQ (reference sequence). The complete variable domain, with remaining parts taken from reference TRBV7-7 and TRBJ1-1, reads GAGVSQSPRYKVTKRGQDVTLRCDPISSHATLYWYQQALGQGPEFLTYFNYEAQPDKSGLPSDRFSAERPEGSISTLTIQRTEQRDSAMYRCASSSLDSKNTEAFFGQGTRLTVV.

The V gene is TRBV6-5, the J gene TRBJ1-5; maybe TRBD1 (6 bases). The V gene lost 7 bases and the J gene lost 4 bases, with 14 bases spanning the gap. This CDR3 is 14 amino acids long. The V gene's germline CDR1 is MNHEY and CDR2 SVGAGI. CDR3 protein: CASKKGTNNQPQHF. In nucleotides, the CDR3 is TGTGCCAGCAAGAAGGGGACAAATAATCAGCCCCAGCATTTT.

The rearrangement links TRBV7-6 to TRBJ2-2; 14 bases align to TRBD2. CDR1 and CDR2 from the germline V gene are SGHVS and FNYEAQ. This CDR3 region has 19 residues. The J segment lost 5 bases and the V segment lost 5 bases, leaving 13 bases of the junction unmatched. The CDR3 loop is CASSPRPGTSGSGTGELFF. For the CDR3, the DNA is TGTGCCAGCAGCCCTCGCCCCGGGACTAGCGGGAGTGGAACCGGGGAGCTGTTTTTT.

This sequence joins TRBV6-5 and TRBJ1-6; 10 bases agree with TRBD1. CDR1 is MNHEY and CDR2 is SVGAGI in the germline V gene. J gave up 10 bases and V 6 bases, and 3 bases lay outside the gene matches. The CDR3 spans 13 residues. CDR3 sequence (DNA): TGTGCCAGCAGCGGGACAGGGGACTCACCCCTCCACTTT. Residues: CASSGTGDSPLHF.

V gene TRBV5-6 combines with J gene TRBJ1-6; no definite D call. There are 14 residues in the CDR3. Trimming took 4 bases from V and 2 from J, leaving 7 bases between them. From germline, CDR1 is SGHDT and CDR2 YYEEEE. The chain's CDR3 is CASSPYTYNSPLHF. Written as DNA, the CDR3 is TGTGCCAGCAGCCCTTACACCTATAATTCACCCCTCCACTTT.

The V call is TRBV14, the J call TRBJ1-2, with a possible D match to TRBD1 (5 bases). V lost 0 bases to trimming and J lost 8 bases, with 10 bases between them. Per germline, CDR1 SGHDN and CDR2 FVKESK. This CDR3 is built from 13 residues. CDR3 residues: CASSQETATGYTF. In DNA, the CDR3 is TGTGCCAGCAGCCAAGAGACAGCCACCGGCTACACCTTC.

The V gene is TRBV6-6, the J gene TRBJ1-1, with 10 bases matching TRBD1. CDR1 and CDR2 (germline): MNHNY, SVGAGI (reference sequence). This CDR3 has 15 residues. V trimming: 7 bases; J trimming: 3 bases; junction bases outside the gene matches: 8. The CDR3 here is CASTLPGQGDTEAFF. The CDR3 DNA is TGTGCCAGCACGCTACCAGGACAGGGGGACACTGAAGCTTTCTTT.